Listed here are 24 T cell receptor beta chains from one sample, sequenced in a study of T cell responses to AZD1222 COVID-19 vaccine. The data were produced by immunoSEQ multiplex PCR, yet TCRdb's version contains in-frame clones alone and is incomplete. The sample has about 180,000 clones, around nine tenths seen once. The source was peripheral blood, collected 28 days after the second AZD1222 dose. All receptors come from an adult who received the AZD1222 COVID-19 vaccine.

The chain joins TRBV6-5 to TRBJ2-7; TRBD1 aligns across 10 bases. The CDR3 contains 14 residues. After removal of 5 bases from V and 6 bases from J, the junction contained 7 bases not matched to a gene. Per germline, CDR1 MNHEY and CDR2 SVGAGI. In DNA form, the CDR3 reads TGTGCCAGCAGTACGGGGACAGGGGCCCTCGAGCAGTACTTC. Protein sequence: CASSTGTGALEQYF.

In this sample, this clone turned up a few times. This chain joins TRBV5-1 and TRBJ2-2, with D unclear. Trimming took 4 bases from V and 0 from J, leaving 16 bases between them. The CDR3 is 17 residues long. CDR1 is SGHRS and CDR2 is YFSETQ in the germline V gene. The CDR3: CASSPRLETPNTGELFF. CDR3 DNA sequence: TGCGCCAGCAGCCCCAGACTGGAGACACCGAACACCGGGGAGCTGTTTTTT.

The V call is TRBV28, the J call TRBJ2-5, with a weak D call TRBD1 (6 bases). Germline CDR1 is MDHEN and CDR2 is SYDVKM. CDR3 length: 16 amino acids. V lost 5 bases, J lost 4 bases, and 20 bases lay in between. The CDR3 nucleotides read TGTGCCAGCAGTGCACCGGGACGGAGAGGGGGAGAGACCCAGTACTTC. Translation gives CASSAPGRRGGETQYF.

V is TRBV6-2 or TRBV6-3 and J is TRBJ2-2, with D possibly matching TRBD2 (5 bases). The germline V and J ends were trimmed by 6 bases and 4 bases, with 12 bases remaining between them. Germline-derived CDR1 and CDR2 are MNHEY and SVGEGT. The CDR3 sequence is 14 residues long. CDR3: CASSRIAGTGELFF. The CDR3 nucleotides are TGTGCCAGCAGCCGTATTGCGGGCACCGGGGAGCTGTTTTTT.

The chain is built from TRBV11-3 and TRBJ1-3; D is unclear. Germline-derived CDR1 and CDR2 are SGHNT and YENEEA. The CDR3 is 13 residues long. The ends were cut back, 4 bases at V and 4 bases at J, with 8 bases in the middle. This chain's CDR3 is CASSSTRGNTIYF. In DNA form, the CDR3 reads TGTGCCAGCAGCTCGACGCGCGGAAACACCATATATTTT. Looking up the rest from reference TRBV11-3 and TRBJ1-3 gives the full variable domain: EAGVVQSPRYKIIEKKQPVAFWCNPISGHNTLYWYLQNLGQGPELLIRYENEEAVDDSQLPKDRFSAERLKGVDSTLKIQPAELGDSAVYLCASSSTRGNTIYFGEGSWLTVV.

About this clone: The same CDR3 arises from other DNA sequences in this sample as well. The rearrangement links TRBV5-4 to TRBJ2-5; either TRBD1 or TRBD2 may supply D (6 bases each). The V end was cut by 0 bases, the J end by 5 bases, with 8 bases between. Germline CDR1 and CDR2: SGHNT and YYREEE (reference sequence). The CDR3 extends over 13 amino acids. This CDR3 is CASSLVGGETQYF. CDR3 in DNA: TGTGCCAGCAGCTTGGTAGGGGGGGAGACCCAGTACTTC. Together with reference TRBV5-4 and TRBJ2-5, the CDR3 gives the full variable domain: ETGVTQSPTHLIKTRGQQVTLRCSSQSGHNTVSWYQQALGQGPQFIFQYYREEENGRGNFPPRFSGLQFPNYSSELNVNALELDDSALYLCASSLVGGETQYFGPGTRLLVL.

This chain joins TRBV2 and TRBJ2-5, with no clear D. Germline V gives CDR1 SNHLY, CDR2 FYNNEI. The V end was cut by 5 bases, the J end by 5 bases, with 18 bases between. The CDR3 sequence is 15 residues long. The CDR3 reads CASSRRTSVEETQYF. The CDR3 DNA is TGTGCCAGCAGTCGACGGACGTCCGTTGAGGAGACCCAGTACTTC.

J is TRBJ1-3 and V is TRBV5-1; D is unclear. The CDR3 totals 15 residues. V was cut by 4 bases and J by 0 bases, with 11 bases left in between. The germline CDR1 and CDR2 sequences are SGHRS and YFSETQ. CDR3 in DNA: TGCGCCAGCAGCCCGTCAGGATACTCTGGAAACACCATATATTTT. Translated, it gives CASSPSGYSGNTIYF.

The V and J genes are TRBV7-9 and TRBJ2-5; 9 bases align to TRBD1. Looked up from germline, CDR1 is SEHNR and CDR2 is FQNEAQ (reference sequence). The J segment lost 0 bases and the V segment lost 3 bases, leaving 5 bases of the junction unmatched. The CDR3 is made up of 16 amino acids. CDR3 in amino acids: CASSFPGQGNQETQYF. The CDR3 region has the DNA TGTGCCAGCAGCTTCCCGGGACAGGGTAACCAAGAGACCCAGTACTTC.

This CDR3 reads CASSIRVQGANEQFF. The CDR3, as DNA: TGTGCCAGTAGTATAAGAGTACAGGGGGCTAATGAGCAGTTCTTC. The rearrangement uses TRBV19 and TRBJ2-1, with 9 bases identical to TRBD1. J was trimmed by 7 bases and V by 2 bases; bases with no gene match: 6. Germline V lookup: CDR1 LNHDA, CDR2 SQIVND (reference sequence). The CDR3 sequence is 15 residues long.

The CDR3 bases are TGTGCCAGCACCGGGGCGGGGGGGAGCAGGAATGAGCAGTTCTTC. Amino acids: CASTGAGGSRNEQFF. The rearrangement links TRBV6-6 to TRBJ2-1, with 9 bases matching TRBD2. This CDR3 region has 15 residues. Germline values: CDR1 MNHNY, CDR2 SVGAGI (reference sequence). V gave up 7 bases and J gave up 7 bases; unmatched junction bases: 11.

The chain is built from TRBV6-2 or TRBV6-3 and TRBJ2-5; 14 nucleotides match TRBD2. Germline values: CDR1 MNHEY, CDR2 SVGEGT. J was trimmed by 2 bases and V by 0 bases; bases with no gene match: 2. The CDR3 totals 17 residues. The CDR3 protein is CASSYSRLAGGQETQYF. CDR3 sequence (DNA): TGTGCCAGCAGTTACTCCCGACTAGCGGGGGGGCAAGAGACCCAGTACTTC.

The J gene is TRBJ2-1, the V gene TRBV9; D may be TRBD2 (6 bases). V lost 3 bases to trimming and J lost 7 bases, with 14 bases between them. The CDR3 consists of 14 residues. In germline, CDR1 is SGDLS, CDR2 YYNGEE. The CDR3 region is CASSASGTLNEQFF. The CDR3 bases are TGTGCCAGCAGCGCGTCCGGGACTCTGAATGAGCAGTTCTTC.

This chain links TRBV9 with TRBJ2-7, with 13 bases matching TRBD2. The length of the CDR3 is 18 residues. The V gene end was trimmed by 3 bases and the J gene end by 1 base; junction bases not matched to a gene: 10. CDR1 and CDR2 (germline): SGDLS, YYNGEE. DNA of the CDR3: TGTGCCAGCAGCGCCGGACTAGCGGGGGAGTCTCCGTCCTACGAGCAGTACTTC. Its protein is CASSAGLAGESPSYEQYF. The full variable domain, completed using reference TRBV9 and TRBJ2-7, is DSGVTQTPKHLITATGQRVTLRCSPRSGDLSVYWYQQSLDQGLQFLIQYYNGEERAKGNILERFSAQQFPDLHSELNLSSLELGDSALYFCASSAGLAGESPSYEQYFGPGTRLTVT.

In its sample, this clone was seen once. The chain links TRBV11-2 to TRBJ2-7, with 7 bases lining up with TRBD1. Germline CDR1 is SGHAT and CDR2 is FQNNGV. The CDR3 contains 16 residues. V lost 1 base, J lost 1 base, and 7 bases stayed unmatched. CDR3 sequence reads: CASSLGFRDRSYEQYF. In DNA form, the CDR3 reads TGTGCCAGCAGCTTAGGGTTTAGGGACAGATCCTACGAGCAGTACTTC. Based on the CDR3 plus reference TRBV11-2 and TRBJ2-7, the full variable domain is EAGVAQSPRYKIIEKRQSVAFWCNPISGHATLYWYQQILGQGPKLLIQFQNNGVVDDSQLPKDRFSAERLKGVDSTLKIQPAKLEDSAVYLCASSLGFRDRSYEQYFGPGTRLTVT.

The table lists this clone with a count of one. J is TRBJ1-4 and V is TRBV19; 8 bases are a match to TRBD1. J lost 7 bases, V lost 7 bases, and 5 bases had no gene match. CDR1 and CDR2 from the germline V gene are LNHDA and SQIVND (reference sequence). The CDR3 consists of 13 residues. The CDR3 here is CASTGGAGEKLFF. Written as DNA, the CDR3 is TGTGCCAGTACAGGGGGCGCGGGTGAAAAACTGTTTTTT.

The chain joins TRBV18 to TRBJ1-1; D not resolved. Trimming pared 3 bases from V and 6 bases from J, leaving 8 bases between. CDR1 and CDR2 from the germline V gene are KGHSH and LQKENI. CDR3 length: 12 residues. The CDR3 is CASSPGMAEAFF. The CDR3 DNA reads as TGTGCCAGCTCACCCGGGATGGCTGAAGCTTTCTTT.

This clone is labeled medium-sized. The V and J genes are TRBV9 and TRBJ1-5; weak D call: TRBD1 (5 bases). CDR1 and CDR2 from the germline V gene are SGDLS and YYNGEE. The length of the CDR3 is 14 residues. The V end was cut by 0 bases, the J end by 7 bases, with 11 bases between. In DNA form, the CDR3 reads TGTGCCAGCAGCGTAGGAGAAGGGGCGCAGCCCCAGCATTTT. Protein product: CASSVGEGAQPQHF.

V usage is TRBV11-2 and J usage is TRBJ2-2, with D perhaps matching TRBD2 (6 bases). Germline lookup yields CDR1 SGHAT and CDR2 FQNNGV. V was trimmed by 5 bases and J by 3 bases, leaving 16 bases between them. The CDR3 spans 16 residues. As DNA, the CDR3 is TGTGCCAGCAGCCCAGGTGTAGCGGAGCACACCGGGGAGCTGTTTTTT. This translates into CASSPGVAEHTGELFF.

The chain uses TRBV5-4 and TRBJ2-7, with TRBD1 matching 7 bases. The V and J ends lost 0 bases and 1 base, in that order; junction bases with no gene match: 7. The germline V gene has CDR1 SGHNT and CDR2 YYREEE (reference sequence). The CDR3 is made up of 16 amino acids. CDR3 nucleotides: TGTGCCAGCAGCTTGGGGCCGGGACAGCGATCCTACGAGCAGTACTTC. Protein sequence: CASSLGPGQRSYEQYF.

This chain links TRBV18 with TRBJ1-1, with TRBD1 as a possible D gene (5 bases). The CDR3 runs 14 residues. The germline V gene encodes CDR1 KGHSH and CDR2 LQKENI. The V and J ends lost 3 bases and 6 bases respectively, with 14 bases between them. The CDR3 loop reads CASSPMQGTAEAFF. CDR3 DNA: TGTGCCAGCTCACCTATGCAGGGTACAGCTGAAGCTTTCTTT.

V is TRBV6-2 or TRBV6-3 and J is TRBJ1-1; 7 nucleotides align to TRBD1. V dropped 6 bases and J dropped 1; count of bases not matched to a gene: 2. CDR3 size: 13 residues. Germline V gives CDR1 MNHEY, CDR2 SVGEGT. This CDR3 is CASSRTGNTEAFF. The CDR3 DNA reads as TGTGCCAGCAGCCGGACAGGGAACACTGAAGCTTTCTTT.

J is TRBJ2-7 and V is TRBV4-1; TRBD1 is a possible D gene (5 bases). The germline CDR1 and CDR2 sequences are MGHRA and YSYEKL. V shed 1 base and J shed 4 bases, with 14 bases lying between them. CDR3 length: 15 residues. Written as DNA, the CDR3 is TGCGCCAGCAGCCAAGGAAGACAGAGTTCTTACGAGCAGTACTTC. Residues: CASSQGRQSSYEQYF.

As concerns this clone: A much larger clone differs by one base, so this may be a read error. Other DNA sequences in this specimen translate into the identical CDR3. In DNA form, the CDR3 reads TGTGCCAGCAGCCCGACGTCGGGGCTCTATGGTTACACCTTC. This codes for CASSPTSGLYGYTF. This chain uses TRBV27 with TRBJ1-2; perhaps TRBD1 as D (5 bases). Germline CDR1 MNHEY, CDR2 SMNVEV (reference sequence). CDR3 length: 14 amino acids.